A single sample gave rise to the 27 T cell receptor beta chains below, sequenced in a study of T cell responses to AZD1222 COVID-19 vaccine. Method: immunoSEQ multiplex PCR; TCRdb's copy keeps in-frame clones and lacks some. The data contain 150,000 to 200,000 clones, about 90% of them singletons. Here the sequenced sample was peripheral blood, taken 28 days after the second AZD1222 dose. The origin of the receptors is an adult who received the AZD1222 COVID-19 vaccine.

The gene calls are TRBV7-9 and TRBJ1-4; 7 bases fit TRBD1. CDR3 length: 14 amino acids. CDR1 SEHNR and CDR2 FQNEAQ come from the germline V gene (reference sequence). V shed 5 bases, J shed 5 bases, and the junction held 5 bases outside the gene matches. The CDR3 DNA follows: TGTGCCAGCAGCCGACAGGGTGGGAATGAAAAACTGTTTTTT. This codes for CASSRQGGNEKLFF.

CDR3 bases: TGTGCCAGCAGCTTGGGGGGCAATGAGCAGTTCTTC. Translated, it gives CASSLGGNEQFF. The chain couples TRBV5-4 to TRBJ2-1; D is undetermined. The germline V and J ends were trimmed by 0 bases and 6 bases, with 4 bases remaining between them. The CDR3 is made up of 12 amino acids. The germline V gene encodes CDR1 SGHNT and CDR2 YYREEE (reference sequence).

The CDR3 here is CASSLTSGHPGYTF. As DNA, the CDR3 is TGTGCCAGCAGTTTAACCTCGGGACACCCTGGTTACACCTTC. The chain combines TRBV27 with TRBJ1-2, with D possibly being TRBD1 (6 bases). Germline assignment: CDR1 MNHEY and CDR2 SMNVEV (reference sequence). The germline V and J ends were trimmed by 2 bases and 11 bases, with 18 bases remaining between them. This CDR3 region has 14 residues.

The chain employs TRBV19 and TRBJ1-1; TRBD1 might be the D (5 bases). The germline V gene encodes CDR1 LNHDA and CDR2 SQIVND (reference sequence). The V and J ends lost 6 bases and 2 bases respectively, with 13 bases between them. The CDR3 sequence is 14 residues long. The CDR3 reads CASRWGRSNTEAFF. DNA of the CDR3: TGTGCCAGTAGATGGGGACGGAGCAACACTGAAGCTTTCTTT.

A note on this clone: Different DNA sequences within this sample yield the same CDR3. The chain recombines TRBV10-3 with TRBJ1-1; 8 bases fit TRBD1. The J segment lost 4 bases and the V segment lost 7 bases, leaving 5 bases of the junction unmatched. The CDR3 is 13 residues long. Germline-derived CDR1 and CDR2 are ENHRY and SYGVKD. CDR3 DNA: TGTGCCATCACCCCAGGACAGGGCACTGAAGCTTTCTTT. It encodes CAITPGQGTEAFF.

The chain has TRBV28 and TRBJ1-5; TRBD1 is a possible D gene (6 bases). Per germline, CDR1 MDHEN and CDR2 SYDVKM. V was shortened by 3 bases and J by 3 bases, with 12 bases between the two germline ends. The CDR3 totals 15 residues. CDR3 in amino acids: CASSLVQGDNQPQHF. CDR3 in DNA: TGTGCCAGCAGTTTGGTACAGGGCGACAATCAGCCCCAGCATTTT.

The chain couples TRBV5-4 to TRBJ1-1, with D maybe TRBD1 (6 bases). The germline V gene encodes CDR1 SGHNT and CDR2 YYREEE (reference sequence). The CDR3 extends over 13 amino acids. The V end lost 2 bases, the J end lost 2 bases, and 7 bases lay between the germline ends. In nucleotides, the CDR3 is TGTGCCAGCAGCTTCAGGGGAAACACTGAAGCTTTCTTT. This translates into CASSFRGNTEAFF.

The chain recombines TRBV28 with TRBJ1-3, with D maybe TRBD1 (6 bases). Trimming took 6 bases from V and 4 from J, leaving 16 bases between them. Germline values: CDR1 MDHEN, CDR2 SYDVKM. The CDR3 contains 15 residues. The CDR3: CASRSTQGSGNTIYF. In nucleotides, the CDR3 is TGTGCCAGCAGATCAACACAGGGAAGCGGAAACACCATATATTTT. The whole variable domain, remainder taken from reference TRBV28 and TRBJ1-3, is DVKVTQSSRYLVKRTGEKVFLECVQDMDHENMFWYRQDPGLGLRLIYFSYDVKMKEKGDIPEGYSVSREKKERFSLILESASTNQTSMYLCASRSTQGSGNTIYFGEGSWLTVV.

The chain combines TRBV5-1 with TRBJ1-2, with a weak D call TRBD1 (5 bases). The ends were cut back, 0 bases at V and 4 bases at J, with 13 bases in the middle. CDR1 and CDR2 (germline): SGHRS, YFSETQ. The CDR3 sequence is 15 residues long. The CDR3, as DNA: TGCGCCAGCAGCTTGGCCCCCGGGACGGTCTATGGCTACACCTTC. Protein: CASSLAPGTVYGYTF.

The V and J genes are TRBV12-2 and TRBJ1-5; TRBD1 is the table's D call, not checked against the DNA. TRBV12-2 is a pseudogene. The CDR3 is 14 amino acids. In DNA form, the CDR3 reads TGTGCAAGTCGCTTAGAGAAGGGGGATCAGCCCCAGCATTTT. Translating gives CASRLEKGDQPQHF.

The chain has TRBV15 and TRBJ2-2; 12 positions match TRBD2. The CDR3 runs 17 residues. V trimming: 1 base; J trimming: 2 bases; junction bases outside the gene matches: 2. CDR1 is LNHNV, CDR2 YYDKDF, per germline (reference sequence). The CDR3 protein is CATSRGLAGANTGELFF. CDR3 coding DNA: TGTGCCACCAGCAGAGGACTAGCGGGGGCCAACACCGGGGAGCTGTTTTTT.

The chain combines TRBV4-1 with TRBJ1-6; D is undetermined. Per germline, CDR1 MGHRA and CDR2 YSYEKL. The V gene lost 4 bases and the J gene lost 0 bases, with 19 bases spanning the gap. This CDR3 is 19 amino acids long. The DNA for the CDR3 is TGCGCCAGCAGCCCGAAGAAAGATCCCGGGAGCTCCTATAATTCACCCCTCCACTTT. Residues: CASSPKKDPGSSYNSPLHF.

The V call is TRBV18, the J call TRBJ2-7; possibly TRBD2 for D (7 bases). The ends were cut back, 3 bases at V and 8 bases at J, with 20 bases in the middle. CDR3 length: 15 amino acids. Germline loops: CDR1 KGHSH, CDR2 LQKENI. CDR3 amino acids: CASSPTGGGPLKQYF. CDR3 coding DNA: TGTGCCAGCTCACCCACGGGCGGGGGCCCCTTAAAGCAGTACTTC.

The rearrangement joins TRBV5-1 to TRBJ1-6, with D perhaps TRBD1 (5 bases). Germline V CDR1 and CDR2: SGHRS, YFSETQ. The ends were cut back, 3 bases at V and 6 bases at J, with 10 bases in the middle. The CDR3 spans 14 residues. This chain's CDR3 is CASSYGTLNSPLHF. CDR3 nucleotide sequence: TGCGCCAGCAGCTACGGGACGCTTAATTCACCCCTCCACTTT.

The rearrangement uses TRBV7-9 and TRBJ1-6; the D is unclear. CDR1 is SEHNR, CDR2 FQNEAQ, per germline (reference sequence). Trimming removed 1 base at V and 14 bases at J, with 9 bases between. This CDR3 spans 12 amino acids. The CDR3 region is CASSLGLRSLHF. In DNA form, the CDR3 reads TGTGCCAGCAGCTTAGGGTTGAGGTCCCTCCACTTT.

J is TRBJ1-1 and V is TRBV7-8; no definite D call. V was clipped by 4 bases and J by 2 bases, with 11 bases between them. The CDR3 spans 14 residues. Germline lookup yields CDR1 SGHVS and CDR2 FQNEAQ. The CDR3 DNA is TGTGCCAGCAGCTCTGAAGGCGGTAACACTGAAGCTTTCTTT. Its translation is CASSSEGGNTEAFF.

The chain has TRBV29-1 and TRBJ1-2; weak D call: TRBD1 (6 bases). V dropped 7 bases and J dropped 5 bases, with 29 bases sitting between them. CDR1 is SQVTM, CDR2 ANQGSEA, per germline. The CDR3 is 17 amino acids. CDR3 in amino acids: CSGQDLLQGSGSYGYTF. In DNA form, the CDR3 reads TGCAGCGGACAGGATTTACTACAAGGGTCAGGCTCTTATGGCTACACCTTC.

This chain's CDR3 is CAWSRQENTGELFF. The CDR3 DNA follows: TGTGCCTGGAGTCGACAGGAGAACACCGGGGAGCTGTTTTTT. The J gene is TRBJ2-2, the V gene TRBV30, with D maybe TRBD1 (6 bases). V was cut by 2 bases and J by 1 base, with 8 bases left in between. The CDR3 is made up of 14 amino acids. Germline V gene data show CDR1 as GTSNPN and CDR2 as SVGIG (reference sequence).

This chain uses TRBV7-3 with TRBJ1-3; D not resolved. This CDR3 has 14 amino acids. V lost 0 bases to trimming and J lost 0 bases, with 3 bases between them. Germline lookup yields CDR1 SGHTA and CDR2 FQGTGA. The CDR3 here is CASSLTGSGNTIYF. In DNA form, the CDR3 reads TGTGCCAGCAGCTTAACAGGCTCTGGAAACACCATATATTTT.

The chain recombines TRBV11-1 with TRBJ1-1; D is possibly TRBD1 (5 bases). The CDR3 has 15 residues. V was shortened by 2 bases and J by 4 bases, with 14 bases between the two germline ends. The germline V gene has CDR1 SGHAT and CDR2 FQDESV (reference sequence). CDR3 DNA: TGTGCCAGCAGCTTACTTGGGGCCGGGAGCACTGAAGCTTTCTTT. It is translated as CASSLLGAGSTEAFF.

This chain joins TRBV30 and TRBJ1-3; D might be TRBD1 (5 bases). In germline, CDR1 is GTSNPN, CDR2 SVGIG (reference sequence). V was shortened by 6 bases and J by 3 bases, with 18 bases between the two germline ends. The CDR3 contains 15 residues. CDR3: CACQRTDSGGNTIYF. The CDR3 bases are TGTGCCTGCCAACGAACCGACAGCGGTGGAAACACCATATATTTT.

The chain couples TRBV2 to TRBJ1-5, with 9 positions matching TRBD1. J lost 0 bases, V lost 5 bases, and 8 bases had no gene match. The CDR3 loop spans 17 amino acids. Germline V gives CDR1 SNHLY, CDR2 FYNNEI. CDR3 nucleotides: TGTGCCAGCAGTCCGGGACAGGGCTTTTATAGCAATCAGCCCCAGCATTTT. This sequence encodes CASSPGQGFYSNQPQHF.

The gene calls are TRBV27 and TRBJ2-3; 12 nucleotides match TRBD2. The germline CDR1 and CDR2 sequences are MNHEY and SMNVEV (reference sequence). Unmatched junction bases numbered 10, after V lost 5 bases and J lost 4 bases. This CDR3 region has 17 residues. CDR3 residues: CASSLYRPSGGADTQYF. In DNA form, the CDR3 reads TGTGCCAGCAGTCTGTACCGTCCTAGCGGGGGGGCAGATACGCAGTATTTT.

The gene calls are TRBV7-6 and TRBJ2-3; 10 nucleotides agree with TRBD2. This CDR3 is 15 amino acids long. CDR1 and CDR2 from the germline V gene are SGHVS and FNYEAQ. Unmatched junction bases numbered 4, after V lost 5 bases and J lost 2 bases. The DNA for the CDR3 is TGTGCCAGCAGCCGCAGCGGGGGGGACACAGATACGCAGTATTTT. Translation: CASSRSGGDTDTQYF. Based on the CDR3 plus reference TRBV7-6 and TRBJ2-3, the full variable domain is GAGVSQSPRYKVTKRGQDVALRCDPISGHVSLYWYRQALGQGPEFLTYFNYEAQQDKSGLPNDRFSAERPEGSISTLTIQRTEQRDSAMYRCASSRSGGDTDTQYFGPGTRLTVL.

The rearrangement uses TRBV2 and TRBJ1-2; tentative D call: TRBD1 (5 bases). The germline CDR1 and CDR2 sequences are SNHLY and FYNNEI. Deletions cut 10 bases from V and 4 bases from J, with 16 bases between. This CDR3 has 13 residues. The chain's CDR3 is CATWDSGSYGYTF. The CDR3 nucleotides read TGTGCCACCTGGGACTCAGGGAGCTATGGCTACACCTTC.

The J gene is TRBJ1-1, the V gene TRBV7-3; perhaps TRBD1 as D (5 bases). Germline V lookup: CDR1 SGHTA, CDR2 FQGTGA. The CDR3 is 12 amino acids. The V and J ends lost 6 bases and 4 bases respectively, with 9 bases between them. The CDR3: CASSPGTTEAFF. The CDR3 coding sequence is TGTGCCAGCAGTCCCGGGACCACTGAAGCTTTCTTT.

This sequence joins TRBV7-9 and TRBJ1-1; 9 nucleotides align to TRBD1. This CDR3 has 13 residues. Trimming cost V 7 bases and J 5 bases; bases outside gene matches: 5. Germline V gene lookup returns CDR1 SEHNR and CDR2 FQNEAQ (reference sequence). The CDR3 bases are TGTGCCAGCAAACGGACAGGGGATACTGAAGCTTTCTTT. Amino acids: CASKRTGDTEAFF. The full variable domain, rest sourced from reference TRBV7-9 and TRBJ1-1, is DTGVSQNPRHKITKRGQNVTFRCDPISEHNRLYWYRQTLGQGPEFLTYFQNEAQLEKSRLLSDRFSAERPKGSFSTLEIQRTEQGDSAMYLCASKRTGDTEAFFGQGTRLTVV.